Listed below are T cell receptor beta chains from one sample, sequenced in a study of cytomegalovirus exposure and HLA in healthy donors. Assay: immunoSEQ multiplex PCR; the TCRdb copy retains only in-frame clones and omits some. The repertoire consists of 190,000 or so clones, with about four fifths occurring once and the leading ten covering about 10%. The source material was PBMCs. The origin of the receptors is a woman aged 45-60 years in good health and CMV-seropositive. Each CDR3 is given with its conserved first and last residue. The D gene is left open where the match is weak. Part of the rows lack a size; the others show once, few, many or a class for expanded clones.

TRBV5-1	.	TRBJ2-7	.	CASSSDILAGEQYF	TGCGCCAGCAGCTCGGACATCCTCGCGGGGGAGCAGTACTTC
TRBV9	.	TRBJ1-2	.	CASSVVGSNYTF	TGTGCCAGCAGCGTAGTTGGCTCAAACTACACCTTC
TRBV7-3	.	TRBJ1-1	.	CASSLSGVNTEAFF	TGTGCCAGCAGCTTAAGCGGGGTGAACACTGAAGCTTTCTTT
TRBV2	TRBD2	TRBJ2-3	.	CASSFSGGTDTQYF	TGTGCCAGCAGTTTTAGCGGGGGGACAGATACGCAGTATTTT
TRBV30	TRBD1	TRBJ1-3	.	CAWGTVGNTIYF	TGTGCCTGGGGGACAGTTGGAAACACCATATATTTT
TRBV19	.	TRBJ1-2	.	CASSNTEANYGYTF	TGTGCCAGTAGTAACACAGAAGCTAACTATGGCTACACCTTC
TRBV19	.	TRBJ1-1	.	CASTFAAGRITEAFF	TGTGCCAGTACTTTTGCGGCAGGGAGGATCACTGAAGCTTTCTTT
TRBV7-9	TRBD2	TRBJ2-1	.	CASSPHSGTSPYNEQFF	TGTGCCAGCAGCCCTCACTCCGGGACTAGCCCCTACAATGAGCAGTTCTTC
TRBV4-1	TRBD1	TRBJ1-1	.	CASSQGRGRGITEAFF	TGCGCCAGCAGCCAAGGTCGAGGCAGGGGGATCACTGAAGCTTTCTTT
TRBV19	.	TRBJ1-5	.	CASRRLDNGNQPQHF	TGTGCCAGTAGAAGACTGGACAACGGCAATCAGCCCCAGCATTTT
TRBV10-3	.	TRBJ1-2	.	CAISDSLNYGYTF	TGTGCCATCAGTGACAGTCTCAACTATGGCTACACCTTC
TRBV14	TRBD1	TRBJ1-3	.	CASSHRRGAGNTIYF	TGTGCCAGCAGCCACCGCAGGGGGGCTGGAAACACCATATATTTT
TRBV4-3	.	TRBJ2-3	.	CASSQDYRGGKDTQYF	TGCGCCAGCAGCCAAGATTATAGGGGGGGCAAAGATACGCAGTATTTT
TRBV28	.	TRBJ2-7	.	CASSFVKGEPGEQYF	TGTGCCAGCAGTTTCGTTAAGGGGGAACCGGGGGAGCAGTACTTC
TRBV6-1	TRBD1	TRBJ2-2	few	CASSALGTVTGELFF	TGTGCCAGCAGTGCTCTCGGGACAGTCACCGGGGAGCTGTTTTTT
TRBV6-1	.	TRBJ2-2	few	CARNQGLGELFF	TGTGCCAGGAATCAGGGGTTAGGGGAGCTGTTTTTT
TRBV5-1	TRBD2	TRBJ2-2	.	CASSSGLARNTGELFF	TGCGCCAGCAGCTCGGGACTAGCGAGGAACACCGGGGAGCTGTTTTTT
TRBV7-2	TRBD1	TRBJ1-3	once	CASSLIGQGAFGNTIYF	TGTGCCAGCAGCTTAATAGGACAGGGGGCCTTTGGAAACACCATATATTTT
TRBV10-3	.	TRBJ1-5	.	CAISESLQASTNQPQHF	TGTGCCATCAGTGAGTCCTTACAGGCTTCTACCAATCAGCCCCAGCATTTT
TRBV18	TRBD1	TRBJ1-1	.	CASSPPTGADTEAFF	TGTGCCAGCTCACCCCCTACAGGGGCCGACACTGAAGCTTTCTTT
TRBV4-1	.	TRBJ1-2	.	CASSQGQGYGYTF	TGCGCCAGCAGCCAAGGGCAGGGTTATGGCTACACCTTC
TRBV5-1	.	TRBJ1-5	.	CASSLYSNQPQHF	TGCGCCAGCAGCTTGTACTCCAATCAGCCCCAGCATTTT
TRBV28	TRBD1	TRBJ1-4	few	CASSAGTGKKLFF	TGTGCCAGCAGTGCTGGGACAGGGAAAAAACTGTTTTTT
TRBV6-5	.	TRBJ2-7	.	CASSPTRFEQYF	TGTGCCAGCAGCCCTACTAGATTCGAGCAGTACTTC
TRBV15	.	TRBJ1-1	.	CATSREHNAEAFF	TGTGCCACCAGCAGAGAACATAACGCTGAAGCTTTCTTT
TRBV16	.	TRBJ2-1	few	CASSQSWGVYNEQFF	TGTGCCAGCAGCCAATCTTGGGGAGTCTACAATGAGCAGTTCTTC
TRBV5-1	.	TRBJ1-6	.	CASSAGGNSPLHF	TGCGCCAGCAGCGCAGGAGGCAATTCACCCCTCCACTTT
TRBV28	.	TRBJ1-2	.	CASSLGGTDYGYTF	TGTGCCAGCAGCCTTGGAGGGACTGACTATGGCTACACCTTC
TRBV28	.	TRBJ2-3	.	CASRETGDIAPAQYF	TGTGCCAGCAGAGAGACTGGGGACATCGCCCCGGCGCAGTATTTT
TRBV4-1	.	TRBJ2-7	.	CASSQYPGGRLEQYF	TGCGCCAGCAGCCAGTATCCCGGGGGGCGACTCGAGCAGTACTTC
TRBV5-1	.	TRBJ2-7	.	CASSLVGYEQYF	TGCGCCAGCAGCTTGGTCGGCTACGAGCAGTACTTC
TRBV5-1	.	TRBJ1-4	.	CASSYNGQPNEKLFF	TGCGCCAGCAGTTATAATGGACAGCCAAATGAAAAACTGTTTTTT
TRBV7-9	.	TRBJ1-1	few	CASSLDGGRIDFF	TGTGCCAGCAGCTTAGATGGGGGCCGGATAGATTTCTTT
TRBV7-3	TRBD2	TRBJ2-3	.	CASSLGLAGRNTDTQYF	TGTGCCAGCAGCCTCGGACTAGCGGGAAGGAACACAGATACGCAGTATTTT
TRBV30	TRBD1	TRBJ2-7	.	CAWQTGTGEYEQYF	TGTGCCTGGCAAACCGGGACAGGGGAATACGAGCAGTACTTC
TRBV5-6	.	TRBJ2-3	once	CASRRRASTDTQYF	TGTGCCAGCAGACGAAGAGCTAGCACAGATACGCAGTATTTT
TRBV6-5	.	TRBJ2-3	.	CASSLPGTQYF	TGTGCCAGCAGTCTGCCAGGGACGCAGTATTTT
TRBV6-6	TRBD2	TRBJ2-3	.	CASSVGLAGGTDTQYF	TGTGCCAGCAGTGTGGGGCTAGCGGGGGGCACAGATACGCAGTATTTT
TRBV19	TRBD1	TRBJ2-7	once	CASSMATGIRYEQYF	TGTGCCAGTAGTATGGCGACAGGGATTCGCTACGAGCAGTACTTC